The 21 T cell receptor beta chains listed next were all sequenced from one sample in a study of cytomegalovirus exposure and HLA in healthy donors. The PCR was carried out with 60 Vbeta primers and 13 Jbeta primers. Libraries were prepared by immunoSEQ multiplex PCR; TCRdb keeps only in-frame clonotypes and omits some of them. The sample consists of more than 150,000 clones, over 80% of them appearing once. The sequenced sample was PBMCs. The receptor set was obtained from a woman younger than 30 in good health and CMV-seronegative.

The chain links TRBV5-1 to TRBJ1-4; 8 positions match TRBD1. The CDR3 has 13 residues. CDR1 and CDR2 (germline): SGHRS, YFSETQ. J lost 7 bases, V lost 5 bases, and 4 bases had no gene match. CDR3 residues: CASSNGQGEKLFF. CDR3 sequence (DNA): TGCGCCAGCAGTAACGGACAGGGTGAAAAACTGTTTTTT.

The genes are TRBV5-1 and TRBJ2-7; D is possibly TRBD1 (6 bases). Germline lookup yields CDR1 SGHRS and CDR2 YFSETQ. This CDR3 has 14 residues. Trimming cost V 5 bases and J 3 bases, with 15 bases left between them. The CDR3 sequence is CASRIQGKGYEQYF. The CDR3 nucleotides are TGCGCCAGCAGAATACAGGGTAAGGGCTACGAGCAGTACTTC.

V is TRBV7-9 and J is TRBJ1-5, with 7 nucleotides matching TRBD1. V trimming: 5 bases; J trimming: 4 bases; junction bases outside the gene matches: 8. Germline V gene data show CDR1 as SEHNR and CDR2 as FQNEAQ (reference sequence). The CDR3 runs to 15 residues. This CDR3 reads CASSPTGTVNQPQHF. CDR3 nucleotide sequence: TGTGCCAGCAGCCCGACCGGGACAGTAAATCAGCCCCAGCATTTT.

V and J are TRBV19 and TRBJ2-1; 11 bases agree with TRBD2. The CDR3 runs 19 residues. Trimming took 2 bases from V and 0 from J; bases not matched to a gene: 9. The germline gives CDR1 LNHDA, CDR2 SQIVND (reference sequence). The CDR3 is CASSITTSGGLSSYNEQFF. DNA of the CDR3: TGTGCCAGTAGTATAACAACTAGCGGGGGCCTAAGCTCCTACAATGAGCAGTTCTTC.

The chain has TRBV6-1 and TRBJ2-5; the D is unclear. Germline V gene lookup returns CDR1 MNHNS and CDR2 SASEGT. The CDR3 sequence is 13 residues long. V lost 1 base and J 3 bases, leaving 6 bases between the germline ends. CDR3 protein: CASSEGRKETQYF. As DNA, the CDR3 is TGTGCCAGCAGTGAAGGCAGAAAAGAGACCCAGTACTTC.

This clone was counted once. This chain uses TRBV5-1 with TRBJ1-1, with D perhaps matching TRBD1 (5 bases). CDR3 size: 19 residues. Germline CDR1 reads SGHRS; CDR2 reads YFSETQ. The ends were cut back, 4 bases at V and 3 bases at J, with 28 bases in the middle. The chain's CDR3 is CASSRSPPGSNRIHTEAFF. Here the CDR3 DNA reads TGCGCCAGCAGCCGCAGTCCTCCAGGGTCGAACCGAATCCACACTGAAGCTTTCTTT.

V and J are TRBV6-1 and TRBJ1-4, with D perhaps TRBD1 (6 bases). This CDR3 is built from 15 residues. The germline CDR1 and CDR2 sequences are MNHNS and SASEGT. Trimming removed 6 bases from V and 8 bases from J, with 19 bases in between. In nucleotides, the CDR3 is TGTGCCAGCAGATCGGCTCCAGGGGCTGCCGAAAAACTGTTTTTT. Translated, it gives CASRSAPGAAEKLFF.

This chain links TRBV7-6 with TRBJ2-3; 8 positions match TRBD2. The CDR3 is 16 residues long. Germline V gives CDR1 SGHVS, CDR2 FNYEAQ. Trimming at V came to 2 bases and at J to 4 bases, leaving 8 bases not matched to a gene. CDR3 nucleotides: TGTGCCAGCAGCTTATTATCCGGGGGGGGGTCAGATACGCAGTATTTT. This sequence encodes CASSLLSGGGSDTQYF.

This clone was observed a few times. The chain carries TRBV18 and TRBJ2-1; D is possibly TRBD2 (6 bases). V was shortened by 3 bases and J by 0 bases, with 15 bases between the two germline ends. The CDR3 length is 17 residues. The V gene's germline CDR1 is KGHSH and CDR2 LQKENI. This CDR3 reads CASSPPGLTTSYNEQFF. The CDR3 DNA follows: TGTGCCAGCTCACCGCCGGGACTCACCACCTCCTACAATGAGCAGTTCTTC. The whole variable domain, filled in from reference TRBV18 and TRBJ2-1, reads NAGVMQNPRHLVRRRGQEARLRCSPMKGHSHVYWYRQLPEEGLKFMVYLQKENIIDESGMPKERFSAEFPKEGPSILRIQQVVRGDSAAYFCASSPPGLTTSYNEQFFGPGTRLTVL.

The chain links TRBV25-1 to TRBJ1-2; D is uncertain. Per the germline V gene, CDR1 is MGHDK and CDR2 is SYGVNS. V lost 3 bases and J 4 bases, leaving 12 bases between the germline ends. This CDR3 spans 14 amino acids. The CDR3 spells CASSESGPPYGYTF. The CDR3, as DNA: TGTGCCAGCAGTGAGAGCGGACCACCCTATGGCTACACCTTC.

The table lists this clone with a count of one. The chain links TRBV27 to TRBJ1-5; weak D call: TRBD1 (5 bases). The CDR3 extends over 16 amino acids. Deletions cut 5 bases from V and 1 base from J, with 15 bases between. Per the germline V gene, CDR1 is MNHEY and CDR2 is SMNVEV (reference sequence). This chain's CDR3 is CASSRGTYPSNQPQHF. The CDR3 bases are TGTGCCAGCAGTCGCGGGACGTACCCGAGCAATCAGCCCCAGCATTTT.

The chain is built from TRBV5-1 and TRBJ1-1, with a possible D match to TRBD1 (6 bases). This CDR3 contains 15 residues. With 0 bases removed from V and 1 base from J, the gap between germline ends came to 10 bases. Looked up from germline, CDR1 is SGHRS and CDR2 is YFSETQ. CDR3 sequence: CASSLEAGANTEAFF. Written as DNA, the CDR3 is TGCGCCAGCAGCTTGGAGGCAGGGGCGAACACTGAAGCTTTCTTT.

The rearrangement joins TRBV30 to TRBJ2-3; TRBD2 is a possible D gene (5 bases). Germline lookup yields CDR1 GTSNPN and CDR2 SVGIG (reference sequence). The CDR3 contains 13 residues. Trimming took off 4 bases at V and 6 bases at J, with 14 bases between the two ends. The CDR3 is CAWNAAVVDTQYF. The CDR3 DNA reads TGTGCCTGGAATGCAGCGGTGGTCGATACGCAGTATTTT.

This clone was detected only once. This chain connects TRBV5-1 to TRBJ2-7, with D perhaps matching TRBD2 (7 bases). The V gene lost 0 bases and the J gene lost 3 bases, with 19 bases spanning the gap. The CDR3 covers 17 residues. Germline CDR1 and CDR2: SGHRS and YFSETQ. This CDR3 reads CASSLEGGRRMSYEQYF. CDR3 DNA: TGCGCCAGCAGCTTGGAGGGGGGGCGGCGTATGAGCTACGAGCAGTACTTC.

J is TRBJ2-7 and V is TRBV5-1, with 7 bases matching TRBD1. The trim removed 4 bases at V and 3 bases at J, leaving 10 bases unmatched. The CDR3 is made up of 15 amino acids. The germline CDR1 and CDR2 sequences are SGHRS and YFSETQ. This CDR3 reads CASSLFDRANYEQYF. As DNA, the CDR3 is TGCGCCAGCAGCCTGTTTGACAGGGCCAACTACGAGCAGTACTTC.

This chain joins TRBV7-8 and TRBJ1-1; a possible D gene is TRBD1 (5 bases). This CDR3 contains 11 residues. Per germline, CDR1 SGHVS and CDR2 FQNEAQ. V dropped 8 bases and J dropped 11 bases, with 15 bases sitting between them. Written as DNA, the CDR3 is TGTGCCAGCCATGACCAGGGTTGGGCTTTCTTT. Amino acid sequence: CASHDQGWAFF.

In its sample, this clone was seen once. The chain joins TRBV7-2 to TRBJ2-7, with 10 bases fitting TRBD2. The CDR3 covers 15 residues. Germline V lookup: CDR1 SGHTA, CDR2 FQGNSA. The junction had 7 bases not matched to a gene; V was cut back by 5 bases and J by 3 bases. CDR3 coding DNA: TGTGCCAGCAGCCCTAGCGGGGGACCTGTCTACGAGCAGTACTTC. This encodes CASSPSGGPVYEQYF.

V gene TRBV28 combines with J gene TRBJ1-5; no clear D gene. Germline CDR1 is MDHEN and CDR2 is SYDVKM. The CDR3 consists of 18 residues. Trimming pared 6 bases from V and 7 bases from J, leaving 28 bases between. This chain's CDR3 is CASSPGPAGKGFCQPQHF. CDR3 sequence (DNA): TGTGCCAGCAGCCCCGGCCCAGCCGGGAAAGGGTTCTGCCAGCCCCAGCATTTT.

The V and J genes are TRBV7-9 and TRBJ2-3; D is unresolved. V shed 5 bases and J shed 1 base, with 16 bases lying between them. Germline CDR1 SEHNR, CDR2 FQNEAQ (reference sequence). The CDR3 loop spans 16 amino acids. CDR3: CASSPFAYPGTDTQYF. In DNA, the CDR3 is TGTGCCAGCAGCCCCTTCGCATACCCGGGCACAGATACGCAGTATTTT.

This chain uses TRBV6-5 with TRBJ2-1; D is possibly TRBD2 (6 bases). Germline V gene data show CDR1 as MNHEY and CDR2 as SVGAGI. The CDR3 runs to 16 residues. The ends were cut back, 2 bases at V and 6 bases at J, with 17 bases in the middle. The CDR3 sequence is CASSYTAASEGNEQFF. As DNA, the CDR3 is TGTGCCAGCAGTTACACCGCGGCTAGCGAAGGCAATGAGCAGTTCTTC.

The chain couples TRBV21-1 to TRBJ1-2; the D call TRBD1 from the table was never checked on the DNA. TRBV21-1 is labeled a pseudogene. This CDR3 spans 13 amino acids. The CDR3 here is CASSKTGGYGYTF. In nucleotides, the CDR3 is TGTGCCAGCAGCAAGACAGGGGGCTATGGCTACACCTTC.